This TCR beta chain was captured in a study of blood T cells in healthy people across ages. Overall study findings and caveats: In older individuals, TCR beta diversity per million T cells was lower, falling roughly linearly with age.

Comment on this clonotype: Its antigen is unidentified.

Alongside a J-beta primer mix, a sample-barcoded 5' primer served in a second PCR lasting roughly 6 to 11 cycles. TCRdb reprocessed the 5' RACE reads via MiXCR and lists one record per CDR3 protein. This sample has about 1.4 million distinct CDR3 sequences, with roughly 64% found just once. Trimming removed 8 bases from V and 1 base from J, with 12 bases in between. The CDR3 has 14 amino acids. Germline V gene sequence: CDR1 SNHLY, CDR2 FYNNEI. V and J are TRBV2 and TRBJ2-1; D uncertain. Input material: blood. The TCR originated in a man aged 18 to 29 in good health. The CDR3 DNA is TGTGCCAGCCTAACGGCTGCATCCTACAATGAGCAGTTCTTC. Translated, it gives CASLTAASYNEQFF.